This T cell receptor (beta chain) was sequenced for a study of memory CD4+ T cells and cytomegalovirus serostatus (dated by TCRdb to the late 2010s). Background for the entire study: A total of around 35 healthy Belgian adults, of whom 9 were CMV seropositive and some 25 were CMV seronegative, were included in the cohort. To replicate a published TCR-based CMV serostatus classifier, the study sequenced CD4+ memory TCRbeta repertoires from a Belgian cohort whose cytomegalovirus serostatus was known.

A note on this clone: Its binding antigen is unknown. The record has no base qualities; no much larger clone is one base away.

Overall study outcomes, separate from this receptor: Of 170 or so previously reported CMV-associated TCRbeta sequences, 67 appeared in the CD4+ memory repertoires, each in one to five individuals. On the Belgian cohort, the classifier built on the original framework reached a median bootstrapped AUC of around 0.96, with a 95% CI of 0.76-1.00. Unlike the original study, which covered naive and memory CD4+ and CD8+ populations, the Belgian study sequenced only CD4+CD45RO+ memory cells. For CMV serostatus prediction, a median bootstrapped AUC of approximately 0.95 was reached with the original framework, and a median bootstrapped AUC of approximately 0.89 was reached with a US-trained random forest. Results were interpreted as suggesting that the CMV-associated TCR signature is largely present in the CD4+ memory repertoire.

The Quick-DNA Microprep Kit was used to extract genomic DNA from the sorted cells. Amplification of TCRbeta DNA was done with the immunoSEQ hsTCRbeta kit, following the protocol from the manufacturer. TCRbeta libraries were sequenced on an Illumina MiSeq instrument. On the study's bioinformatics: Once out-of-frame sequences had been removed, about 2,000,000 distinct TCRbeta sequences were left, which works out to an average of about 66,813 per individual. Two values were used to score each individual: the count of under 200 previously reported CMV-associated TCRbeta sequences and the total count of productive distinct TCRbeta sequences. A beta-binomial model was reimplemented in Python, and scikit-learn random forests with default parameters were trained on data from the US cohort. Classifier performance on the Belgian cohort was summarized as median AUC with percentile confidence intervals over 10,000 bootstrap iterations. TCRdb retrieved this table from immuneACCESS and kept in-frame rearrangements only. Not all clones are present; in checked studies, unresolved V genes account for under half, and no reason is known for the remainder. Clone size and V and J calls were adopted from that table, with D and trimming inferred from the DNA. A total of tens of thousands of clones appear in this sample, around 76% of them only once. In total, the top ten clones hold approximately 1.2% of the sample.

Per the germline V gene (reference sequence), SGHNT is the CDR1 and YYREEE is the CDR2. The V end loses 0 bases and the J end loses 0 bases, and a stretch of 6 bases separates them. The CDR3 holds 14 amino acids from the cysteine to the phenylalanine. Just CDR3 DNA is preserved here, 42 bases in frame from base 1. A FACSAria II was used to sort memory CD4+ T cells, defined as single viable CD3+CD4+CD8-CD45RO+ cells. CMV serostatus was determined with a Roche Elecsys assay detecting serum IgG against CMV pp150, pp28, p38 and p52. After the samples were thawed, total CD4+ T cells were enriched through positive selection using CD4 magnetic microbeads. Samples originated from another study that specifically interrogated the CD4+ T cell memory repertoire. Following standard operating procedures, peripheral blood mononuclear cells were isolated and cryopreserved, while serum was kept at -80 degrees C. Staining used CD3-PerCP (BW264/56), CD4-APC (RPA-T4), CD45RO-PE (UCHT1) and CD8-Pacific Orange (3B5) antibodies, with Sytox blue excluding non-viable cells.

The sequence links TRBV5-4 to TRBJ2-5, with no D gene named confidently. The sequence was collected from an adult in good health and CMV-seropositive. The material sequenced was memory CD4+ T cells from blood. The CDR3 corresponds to CASSLGGNQETQYF. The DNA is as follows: TGTGCCAGCAGCTTGGGCGGAAACCAAGAGACCCAGTACTTC.